The source of this T cell receptor beta chain is a study of T cells expressing NK-cell markers (dated by TCRdb to about 2020). About the full investigation: Three sorted T-cell subsets (CD3+CD56+NKG2C+, CD3+CD56+NKG2C- and CD3+CD56-NKG2C+) from roughly eight donors had their TCR beta-chain repertoires profiled. Of the eight sequenced donors, seven were found to be HCMV-seropositive and one was found to be HCMV-seronegative. The eight sequenced donors were randomly selected healthy volunteers, three men and five women. Libraries were sequenced as 2 x 150 bp reads on Illumina HiSeq 2000/2500, MiSeq or NextSeq.

The paper as a whole reports these results and caveats: Whether the expanded NKG2C-expressing T cell clones were specific for HCMV antigens remained unclear. In roughly 6 donors, the dominant CD3+CD56+NKG2C+ clonotypes ranked among the top 10 CD8+ clonotypes, making up about 1.0-7.5% of CD8+ T cells. Those dominant clonotypes were again the most abundant among CD3+CD56-NKG2C+ cells in a few donors, at about 25-65%.

TCRdb names Illumina HiSeq 2000 as the instrument used. The TCR beta cDNA libraries were made using 5'RACE template switching, a step that added both a universal primer site and unique molecular identifiers. cDNA synthesis was primed from the TCR beta constant segment, followed by two successive PCR amplification steps. Processing in the source paper ran as follows. Reads were demultiplexed and grouped by UMI with MIGEC, and clonotypes were assembled and quantified with MiTCR. To exclude erroneous sequences, any TCR cDNA sequence not supported by at least two reads was discarded. The tcR package was used for downstream repertoire analysis, and clonotypes were matched between fractions using CDR3 nucleotide sequence together with V segment. VDJmatch was used to annotate antigen specificity against VDJdb, with one amino acid substitution in CDR3 permitted. The reads underwent TCRdb reprocessing, giving one record for each CDR3 protein sequence and no DNA. The V and J calls follow TCRdb's processing rather than the paper's. This sample's table carries approximately 150,000 distinct CDR3 sequences. The ten largest make up 15% to 20% of the sample.

A word on this clonotype: It has no known antigen specificity.

The CDR1 and CDR2 encoded by the germline V gene are SGHRS and YFSETQ. The CDR3 numbers 15 residues from cysteine through phenylalanine. DNA is not recorded here. A commercial ELISA kit detecting HCMV-specific IgG in serum was used to determine HCMV serostatus. Peripheral blood mononuclear cells were isolated from blood by Ficoll density gradient centrifugation. The TCR originated in a woman aged 18 to 69 in good health. Recombination linked TRBV5-1 to TRBJ1-2. Specimen: blood T cells: a sorted CD56 or NKG2C T cell subset, CD4+ or CD8+ T cells, or bulk PBMC T cells (not recorded which). The CDR3 loop reads CASSIGQGAGGGYTF.